This TCR beta chain was obtained from a study of T cell clones after liver transplantation. Study summary: Samples came from ITN030ST, which attempted immunosuppression withdrawal within 2 years of liver transplantation. Samples came pre-transplant, pre-randomization before withdrawal, and post-randomization after withdrawal ended. Findings of the study overall: Post-transplant, graft-donor-reactive CD4 TCRbeta sequences in blood dropped significantly in most of the 8 subjects.

Unstimulated PBMCs were sorted into CD3+CD4+ and CD3+CD8+ populations. The CDR3 is 15 residues long. The V segment lost 0 bases and the J segment 2 bases; nucleotides outside the gene matches: 4. Germline V gene data show CDR1 as SGHRS and CDR2 as YFSETQ. In the case of this clone: The antigen is undetermined.

Produced via immunoSEQ multiplex PCR; TCRdb's table is partial and in-frame only. The sample holds 95,000 to 110,000 clones, approximately 78% seen once. The TCR comes from a human donor who received a liver transplant. Sequenced material: CD4+ T cells from blood, taken before liver transplant. The rearrangement uses TRBV5-1 and TRBJ1-2; TRBD1 matches 7 bases. Here the CDR3 reads CASSLERGRNYGYTF. DNA for the CDR3: TGCGCCAGCAGCTTGGAAAGGGGGCGAAACTATGGCTACACCTTC.